The present TCR beta chain was sequenced within a study of T cell changes during pregnancy in multiple sclerosis (dated by TCRdb to the late 2010s). At the level of the whole study: In women with multiple sclerosis, the researchers looked at how the T cell repertoire shifted as pregnancy progressed.

Of note for this clone: What antigen it recognizes has not been identified. Within one base of it there is no much larger clone, and no base qualities were kept.

From the germline V gene, CDR1 is SGHTA and CDR2 is FQGNSA. Measured from the cysteine to the phenylalanine, the CDR3 is 14 residues long. Only the CDR3 region is kept as DNA, spanning 42 bases read in frame from base 1. V is shortened by 3 bases, J by 1 base, and the region joining them spans 9 bases. The library was built by means of the immunoSEQ multiplex PCR assay. The immuneACCESS repertoire file appears here via TCRdb, limited to in-frame rearrangements. These files lack a portion of the clones; in checked studies, under half of the deficit traces to unresolved V genes, and the cause of the others is not known. Counted in this sample were 90,000 or so clones; 94% of them appeared once. The ten largest clones take up over 1.5% of the sample.

Rearrangement joined TRBV7-2 to TRBJ1-1, with an unclear D gene assignment. This material consisted of peripheral blood, taken after pregnancy. The sequence was obtained from a female donor in good health, enrolled as a control in a pregnancy study. The CDR3 region: CASSFIHGNTEAFF. The sequenced DNA is TGTGCCAGCAGCTTTATCCACGGGAACACTGAAGCTTTCTTT.